This T cell receptor beta chain appears in the sequencing data of a study of blood T cell repertoires in COVID-19. Study at large: Donors in the United States, Italy and Spain gave samples during acute or convalescent COVID-19. PBMCs, B-cell-depleted T cells, or T cells provided the cDNA or gDNA that made up the material.

With respect to this clone: Other DNA sequences in the sample encode the same CDR3.

In the original processing: It was from reference gene primer amplification that nucleated cell counts were estimated. TCRdb keeps only in-frame clones here, not all; method: immunoSEQ multiplex PCR. From that table come the V and J calls and clone size; the DNA was used to work out D and trimming. The table has 470,000 or so clones, roughly 90% seen once. The source material was peripheral blood. This TCR came from a woman between 25 and 40 years old with acute or convalescent COVID-19.

CDR3 residues: CASSAQGGNSPLHF. The CDR3 DNA is TGTGCCAGCAGTGCCCAGGGTGGAAATTCACCCCTCCACTTT. The chain has TRBV2 and TRBJ1-6, with D perhaps matching TRBD1 (5 bases). This CDR3 has 14 residues. V was trimmed by 4 bases and J by 7 bases, leaving 11 bases between them. The germline V gene encodes CDR1 SNHLY and CDR2 FYNNEI.